The rows below give T cell receptor beta chains drawn from one sample of a study of regulatory T cells in long-lasting Graves disease. Each CDR3 protein gets one entry after TCRdb re-called the multiplex PCR reads with MiXCR. This sample has hundreds of thousands of distinct CDR3 sequences, with 15% to 20% found just once. These sequences were also reported in another study, on T cells in Graves' hyperthyroidism and ophthalmopathy.

Sequenced here: peripheral blood mononuclear cells (PBMCs), sampled at new diagnosis, from a patient treated with antithyroid drugs. The origin of the receptors is a woman aged 35 to 59 with Graves disease. Each CDR3 is given with its conserved first and last residue. The order of the fields is V gene, clone size, J gene, CDR3 protein. Clone size, where shown, is once, few, many, or a class for clones that have expanded.

v_call: TRBV5-1; clone_size: few; j_call: TRBJ1-1; cdr3_aa: CASRGPNTEAFF
v_call: TRBV5-1; clone_size: many; j_call: TRBJ1-5; cdr3_aa: CASSFEGKNNQPQHF
v_call: TRBV7-9; clone_size: many; j_call: TRBJ2-5; cdr3_aa: CASSFEGQQETQYF
v_call: TRBV19; clone_size: -; j_call: TRBJ1-2; cdr3_aa: CASRLNGDNYGYTF
v_call: TRBV30; clone_size: few; j_call: TRBJ2-2; cdr3_aa: CACLTSGELFF
v_call: TRBV5-1; clone_size: many; j_call: TRBJ2-1; cdr3_aa: CASSSTLAGGPDNEQFF
v_call: TRBV7-3; clone_size: many; j_call: TRBJ2-1; cdr3_aa: CASSLIGTNTAEQFF
v_call: TRBV9; clone_size: few; j_call: TRBJ2-7; cdr3_aa: CASSVGSSGGYYEQYF
v_call: TRBV2; clone_size: once; j_call: TRBJ1-5; cdr3_aa: CVSSDPGINQPQHF
v_call: TRBV6-1; clone_size: few; j_call: TRBJ2-1; cdr3_aa: CASSLGRAYNEQFF
v_call: TRBV12-3/TRBV12-4; clone_size: many; j_call: TRBJ1-6; cdr3_aa: CASSFLGNNSPLHF
v_call: TRBV12-3/TRBV12-4; clone_size: -; j_call: TRBJ2-2; cdr3_aa: CASSSRDRNTGELFF
v_call: TRBV25-1; clone_size: few; j_call: TRBJ2-7; cdr3_aa: CASSDPRGVDEQYF
v_call: TRBV19; clone_size: many; j_call: TRBJ2-3; cdr3_aa: CASSFGDRGRTDTQYF
v_call: TRBV7-3; clone_size: -; j_call: TRBJ1-1; cdr3_aa: CASSLDREGSEAFF
v_call: TRBV5-1; clone_size: many; j_call: TRBJ2-5; cdr3_aa: CASSLDSGVGETQYF
v_call: TRBV24-1; clone_size: many; j_call: TRBJ1-5; cdr3_aa: CATSDRQGECQPQHF
v_call: TRBV20-1; clone_size: many; j_call: TRBJ2-1; cdr3_aa: CSAERDTGGKQFF
v_call: TRBV20-1; clone_size: many; j_call: TRBJ2-7; cdr3_aa: CSARDFQRGAYEQYF
v_call: TRBV5-1; clone_size: few; j_call: TRBJ1-1; cdr3_aa: CASSAQTALETEAFF
v_call: TRBV6-2/TRBV6-3; clone_size: many; j_call: TRBJ2-7; cdr3_aa: CASTTTYEQYF
v_call: TRBV11-3; clone_size: many; j_call: TRBJ2-1; cdr3_aa: CASSLGGPENEQFF
v_call: TRBV19; clone_size: -; j_call: TRBJ1-1; cdr3_aa: CATGGGQGTEAFF
v_call: TRBV7-9; clone_size: once; j_call: TRBJ1-1; cdr3_aa: CAGVVLGQRNTEAFF
v_call: TRBV19; clone_size: -; j_call: TRBJ1-6; cdr3_aa: CASRHMFREHNSPLHF
v_call: TRBV24-1; clone_size: -; j_call: TRBJ2-3; cdr3_aa: CATSDPRAGHSTDTQYF
v_call: TRBV20-1; clone_size: many; j_call: TRBJ1-5; cdr3_aa: CSARDSLGAYQPQHF
v_call: TRBV2; clone_size: many; j_call: TRBJ1-1; cdr3_aa: CASSEARGDRVNTEAFF
v_call: TRBV6-2/TRBV6-3; clone_size: many; j_call: TRBJ1-5; cdr3_aa: CASSYRDSNQPQHF
v_call: TRBV6-1; clone_size: few; j_call: TRBJ1-4; cdr3_aa: CATSGGTTNEKLFF
v_call: TRBV12-5; clone_size: -; j_call: TRBJ1-2; cdr3_aa: CASGNPLSYGYTF
v_call: TRBV2; clone_size: few; j_call: TRBJ2-2; cdr3_aa: CASRHRDHTSTVPPGELFF
v_call: TRBV12-3/TRBV12-4; clone_size: few; j_call: TRBJ1-1; cdr3_aa: CASSLREMNTEAFF
v_call: TRBV20-1; clone_size: few; j_call: TRBJ1-4; cdr3_aa: CSASIGEEKLFF